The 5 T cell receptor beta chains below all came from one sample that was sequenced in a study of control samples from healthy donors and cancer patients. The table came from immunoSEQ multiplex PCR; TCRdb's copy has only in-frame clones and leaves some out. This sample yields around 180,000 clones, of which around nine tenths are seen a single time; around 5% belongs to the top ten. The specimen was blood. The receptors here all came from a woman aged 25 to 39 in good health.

CDR3 nucleotide sequence: TGTGCCAGTAGTATGTTAGGGCTACAGGAAGGCTATGGCTACACCTTC. This sequence encodes CASSMLGLQEGYGYTF. The chain combines TRBV19 with TRBJ1-2; D possibly corresponds to TRBD1 (5 bases). The CDR3 has 16 amino acids. Trimming cost V 3 bases and J 4 bases, with 18 bases left between them. Germline lookup yields CDR1 LNHDA and CDR2 SQIVND (reference sequence).

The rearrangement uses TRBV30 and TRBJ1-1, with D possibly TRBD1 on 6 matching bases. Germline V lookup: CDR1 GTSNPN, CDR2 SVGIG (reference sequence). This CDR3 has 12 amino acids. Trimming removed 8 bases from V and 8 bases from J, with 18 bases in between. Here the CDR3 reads CAQTGGPSEAFF. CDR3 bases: TGTGCCCAGACAGGCGGTCCATCAGAAGCTTTCTTT. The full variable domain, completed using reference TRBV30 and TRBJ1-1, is SQTIHQWPATLVQPVGSPLSLECTVEGTSNPNLYWYRQAAGRGLQLLFYSVGIGQISSEVPQNLSASRPQDRQFILSSKKLLLSDSGFYLCAQTGGPSEAFFGQGTRLTVV.

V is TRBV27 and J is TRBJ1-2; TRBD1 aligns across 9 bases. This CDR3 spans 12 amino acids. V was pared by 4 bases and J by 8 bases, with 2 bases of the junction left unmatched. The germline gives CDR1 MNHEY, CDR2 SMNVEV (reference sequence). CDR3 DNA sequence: TGTGCCAGCAGTTACAGGGGGCGCGGCTACACCTTC. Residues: CASSYRGRGYTF.

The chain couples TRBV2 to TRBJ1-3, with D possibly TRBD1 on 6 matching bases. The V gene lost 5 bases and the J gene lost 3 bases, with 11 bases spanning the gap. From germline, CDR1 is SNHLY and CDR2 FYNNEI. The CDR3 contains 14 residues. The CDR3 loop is CASSRGASGNTIYF. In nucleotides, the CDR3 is TGTGCCAGCAGTAGGGGGGCGAGTGGAAACACCATATATTTT.

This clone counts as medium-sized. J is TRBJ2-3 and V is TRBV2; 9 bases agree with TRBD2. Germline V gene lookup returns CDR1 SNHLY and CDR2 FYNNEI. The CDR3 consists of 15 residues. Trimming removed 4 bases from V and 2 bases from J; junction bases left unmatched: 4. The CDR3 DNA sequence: TGTGCCAGCAGTGCCGGGACTAGCTTCACAGATACGCAGTATTTT. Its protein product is CASSAGTSFTDTQYF.